The 28 T cell receptor beta chains listed next were all sequenced from one sample in a study of cytomegalovirus exposure and HLA in healthy donors (dated by TCRdb to about 2017). The protocol used for the library was the immunoSEQ multiplex PCR assay. TCRdb holds this immuneACCESS table with in-frame rearrangements only. Some clones are missing; in checked studies, unresolved V genes explain under half, and the rest has no known cause. For this sample there are around 200,000 clones; 80% to 90% appear just once. Together, the top ten hold 0.95% to 1.5% of the sample. What was sequenced was PBMCs. The receptors were sampled from a woman under 40 in good health and CMV-seronegative.

The CDR3 nucleotides are TGTGCCAGCAGCTTGGGGTTGGGCGGGCCTCCGCGGGATACGCAGTATTTT. Its translation is CASSLGLGGPPRDTQYF. The chain couples TRBV11-2 to TRBJ2-3; TRBD2 might be the D (5 bases). Germline CDR1 and CDR2: SGHAT and FQNNGV. Between the trimmed V and J ends, which lost 3 bases and 6 bases, there was a span of 22 bases. The CDR3 runs 17 residues.

In its sample, this clone was seen once. V gene TRBV5-1 combines with J gene TRBJ2-1; TRBD1 aligns across 7 bases. Germline CDR1 and CDR2: SGHRS and YFSETQ. The ends lost 2 bases at V and 7 bases at J; junction bases unmatched: 0. The CDR3 runs to 12 residues. This CDR3 is CASSLQGNEQFF. The CDR3 bases are TGCGCCAGCAGCTTACAGGGGAATGAGCAGTTCTTC.

Worth noting for this clone: Other DNA sequences in this sample translate to the same CDR3. V is TRBV7-9 and J is TRBJ2-5; the D is unclear. CDR1 is SEHNR and CDR2 is FQNEAQ in the germline V gene (reference sequence). The CDR3 has 11 residues. V lost 5 bases and J lost 5, with 6 bases in between. The CDR3 nucleotides read TGTGCCAGCAGCCCTAGGGAGACCCAGTACTTC. Translation gives CASSPRETQYF. Full variable domain (missing parts from reference TRBV7-9 and TRBJ2-5): DTGVSQNPRHKITKRGQNVTFRCDPISEHNRLYWYRQTLGQGPEFLTYFQNEAQLEKSRLLSDRFSAERPKGSFSTLEIQRTEQGDSAMYLCASSPRETQYFGPGTRLLVL.

This chain links TRBV18 with TRBJ1-5; the match to TRBD1 covers 12 bases. The CDR3 length is 15 residues. CDR1 KGHSH and CDR2 LQKENI come from the germline V gene. With 2 bases clipped from V and 6 bases from J, the junction kept 2 bases outside the gene matches. The CDR3 bases are TGTGCCAGCTCACCAGGGACAGGGGGCGTTCAGCCCCAGCATTTT. It yields the protein CASSPGTGGVQPQHF.

This clone has a handful of counts. The chain combines TRBV6-1 with TRBJ1-4, with D hard to call. The germline V gene has CDR1 MNHNS and CDR2 SASEGT. The ends were cut back, 3 bases at V and 0 bases at J, with 8 bases in the middle. This CDR3 is built from 15 residues. The CDR3 spells CASSDRYPTNEKLFF. In nucleotides, the CDR3 is TGTGCCAGCAGTGACAGGTATCCAACTAATGAAAAACTGTTTTTT.

The gene calls are TRBV28 and TRBJ1-1; no clear D. CDR1 is MDHEN and CDR2 is SYDVKM in the germline V gene. CDR3 length equals 15 residues. Trimming cost V 5 bases and J 8 bases, with 21 bases left between them. In DNA form, the CDR3 reads TGTGCCAGCAGTCTCAATCCGGGGAGGGTAGAGGAAGCTTTCTTT. It specifies CASSLNPGRVEEAFF. The variable domain in full, completed from reference TRBV28 and TRBJ1-1, reads DVKVTQSSRYLVKRTGEKVFLECVQDMDHENMFWYRQDPGLGLRLIYFSYDVKMKEKGDIPEGYSVSREKKERFSLILESASTNQTSMYLCASSLNPGRVEEAFFGQGTRLTVV.

This rearrangement joins TRBV28 to TRBJ1-3; 10 positions match TRBD1. The CDR3 runs 17 residues. The V segment lost 6 bases and the J segment 1 base; nucleotides outside the gene matches: 9. In germline, CDR1 is MDHEN, CDR2 SYDVKM. The CDR3 DNA follows: TGTGCCAGCAGCCTATACGGGACAGGGGAGTCTGGAAACACCATATATTTT. This gives the protein CASSLYGTGESGNTIYF.

The chain recombines TRBV28 with TRBJ1-5, with a tentative D call TRBD1 (5 bases). This CDR3 contains 15 residues. V was cut by 7 bases and J by 2 bases, with 15 bases left in between. The germline V gene has CDR1 MDHEN and CDR2 SYDVKM. DNA of the CDR3: TGTGCCAGCATCCCGGGCAGGGTTGGCAATCAGCCCCAGCATTTT. Protein: CASIPGRVGNQPQHF.

V is TRBV5-1 and J is TRBJ2-7; a possible D gene is TRBD2 (6 bases). The CDR3 runs 13 residues. Germline CDR1 SGHRS, CDR2 YFSETQ. Trimming cost V 4 bases and J 2 bases, with 10 bases left between them. CDR3 residues: CASSPRGPYEQYF. Written as DNA, the CDR3 is TGCGCCAGCAGCCCGCGGGGCCCCTACGAGCAGTACTTC. Supplemented by reference TRBV5-1 and TRBJ2-7, the full variable domain reads KAGVTQTPRYLIKTRGQQVTLSCSPISGHRSVSWYQQTPGQGLQFLFEYFSETQRNKGNFPGRFSGRQFSNSRSEMNVSTLELGDSALYLCASSPRGPYEQYFGPGTRLTVT.

This clone was detected only once. The chain recombines TRBV7-6 with TRBJ2-5, with D possibly being TRBD2 (6 bases). The V end lost 3 bases, the J end lost 1 base, and 12 bases lay between the germline ends. The CDR3 sequence is 15 residues long. From germline, CDR1 is SGHVS and CDR2 FNYEAQ. CDR3 sequence (DNA): TGTGCCAGCAGCTTTAGCGCGGGGACCCAAGAGACCCAGTACTTC. Its protein product is CASSFSAGTQETQYF.

This clone showed up just once. The genes are TRBV19 and TRBJ1-5, with D possibly being TRBD1 (6 bases). The V gene's germline CDR1 is LNHDA and CDR2 SQIVND (reference sequence). V was pared by 0 bases and J by 1 base, with 10 bases between. The CDR3 is 16 residues long. CDR3 in DNA: TGTGCCAGTAGTATAGAGGGCAGGGGAAGCAATCAGCCCCAGCATTTT. It translates to CASSIEGRGSNQPQHF.

The chain links TRBV27 to TRBJ2-5; tentative D call: TRBD1 (8 bases). CDR3 size: 16 residues. The germline V gene encodes CDR1 MNHEY and CDR2 SMNVEV (reference sequence). The V end was cut by 4 bases, the J end by 5 bases, with 20 bases between. This chain's CDR3 is CASSWSGTNRGETQYF. The CDR3, as DNA: TGTGCCAGCAGTTGGAGCGGGACTAACAGGGGGGAGACCCAGTACTTC.

The rearrangement joins TRBV6-5 to TRBJ1-1; 7 bases are a match to TRBD1. The germline V gene encodes CDR1 MNHEY and CDR2 SVGAGI. The CDR3 has 14 residues. Trimming at V came to 5 bases and at J to 5 bases, leaving 8 bases not matched to a gene. The CDR3 coding sequence is TGTGCCAGCAGTCCCGCAGGGGGGAGGACTGAAGCTTTCTTT. This encodes CASSPAGGRTEAFF.

The CDR3 coding sequence is TGTGCCACCAGCAGGGGGACAGGGGACACTAATGAAAAACTGTTTTTT. Its protein product is CATSRGTGDTNEKLFF. The V and J genes are TRBV15 and TRBJ1-4, with 10 bases identical to TRBD1. Germline V CDR1 and CDR2: LNHNV, YYDKDF (reference sequence). V was clipped by 3 bases and J by 2 bases; unmatched bases: 3. The CDR3 loop spans 16 amino acids. The full variable domain, completed using reference TRBV15 and TRBJ1-4, is DAMVIQNPRYQVTQFGKPVTLSCSQTLNHNVMYWYQQKSSQAPKLLFHYYDKDFNNEADTPDNFQSRRPNTSFCFLDIRSPGLGDTAMYLCATSRGTGDTNEKLFFGSGTQLSVL.

The gene calls are TRBV5-5 and TRBJ2-1; 7 positions match TRBD1. This CDR3 contains 12 residues. J was trimmed by 16 bases and V by 3 bases; bases with no gene match: 10. Germline values: CDR1 SGHKS, CDR2 YYEKEE (reference sequence). The CDR3, as DNA: TGTGCCAGCAGCTCGACAGGGAGTACCCAATTCTTC. Amino acid sequence: CASSSTGSTQFF.

The CDR3 protein is CASTHIAGANNEQFF. The CDR3 DNA follows: TGTGCCAGCACCCATATAGCGGGAGCCAACAATGAGCAGTTCTTC. The chain is built from TRBV6-1 and TRBJ2-1, with 9 positions matching TRBD2. CDR3 length: 15 residues. Trimming at V came to 7 bases and at J to 5 bases, leaving 9 bases not matched to a gene. Germline CDR1 and CDR2: MNHNS and SASEGT.

The chain employs TRBV2 and TRBJ2-6, with unresolved D. This CDR3 spans 17 amino acids. CDR1 and CDR2 (germline): SNHLY, FYNNEI. Trimming stripped 5 bases from V and 0 bases from J, with 14 bases between. In nucleotides, the CDR3 is TGTGCCAGCAGTATACTAACCGGTGGCTCTGGGGCCAACGTCCTGACTTTC. This translates into CASSILTGGSGANVLTF.

This rearrangement joins TRBV7-9 to TRBJ1-2; 9 nucleotides match TRBD1. The V gene end was trimmed by 5 bases and the J gene end by 8 bases; junction bases not matched to a gene: 12. From germline, CDR1 is SEHNR and CDR2 FQNEAQ (reference sequence). CDR3 size: 15 residues. The chain's CDR3 is CASSLGTGNGLGYTF. The DNA of the CDR3 is TGTGCCAGCAGCCTGGGGACAGGGAACGGGCTGGGCTACACCTTC. Looking up the rest from reference TRBV7-9 and TRBJ1-2 gives the full variable domain: DTGVSQNPRHKITKRGQNVTFRCDPISEHNRLYWYRQTLGQGPEFLTYFQNEAQLEKSRLLSDRFSAERPKGSFSTLEIQRTEQGDSAMYLCASSLGTGNGLGYTFGSGTRLTVV.

The chain joins TRBV2 to TRBJ2-4; possible D gene TRBD1, 6 bases. CDR1 SNHLY and CDR2 FYNNEI come from the germline V gene. V lost 4 bases and J lost 0, with 13 bases in between. CDR3 size: 16 residues. The CDR3 nucleotides are TGTGCCAGCAGTGTCGAGGGGGTGAGAGCCAAAAACATTCAGTACTTC. Its translation: CASSVEGVRAKNIQYF.

The chain couples TRBV5-1 to TRBJ2-2; 10 nucleotides align to TRBD2. From germline, CDR1 is SGHRS and CDR2 YFSETQ. The V segment lost 0 bases and the J segment 0 bases; nucleotides outside the gene matches: 5. The CDR3 has 18 residues. CDR3 region: CASSLAWLAGANTGELFF. For the CDR3, the DNA is TGCGCCAGCAGCTTGGCCTGGCTAGCGGGGGCGAACACCGGGGAGCTGTTTTTT.

The chain has TRBV11-2 and TRBJ2-7; D remains ambiguous. This CDR3 spans 12 amino acids. V was trimmed by 5 bases and J by 1 base, leaving 6 bases between them. Germline lookup yields CDR1 SGHAT and CDR2 FQNNGV. Here the CDR3 DNA reads TGTGCCAGCAGCCTGCGGTCCTACGAGCAGTACTTC. Protein sequence: CASSLRSYEQYF.

This chain links TRBV10-3 with TRBJ2-7; maybe TRBD1 (6 bases). Trimming removed 6 bases at V and 0 bases at J, with 18 bases between. Per germline, CDR1 ENHRY and CDR2 SYGVKD. The CDR3 is 16 amino acids. In nucleotides, the CDR3 is TGTGCCATCAGAGGAGACAGGCGGACCAGCTCCTACGAGCAGTACTTC. Translating it yields CAIRGDRRTSSYEQYF.

This clone has more than one count but fewer than ten. This chain connects TRBV6-1 to TRBJ1-3; the D gene is possibly TRBD1 (5 bases). V lost 1 base and J 1 base, leaving 11 bases between the germline ends. From germline, CDR1 is MNHNS and CDR2 SASEGT. The CDR3 length is 16 residues. The DNA of the CDR3 is TGTGCCAGCAGTGAAGGGCAGGGATGGTCTGGAAACACCATATATTTT. Its protein product is CASSEGQGWSGNTIYF.

This clone was observed a single time. V is TRBV5-4 and J is TRBJ1-1; D remains unclear. Germline values: CDR1 SGHNT, CDR2 YYREEE (reference sequence). V shed 0 bases and J shed 1 base, with 7 bases lying between them. The CDR3 sequence is 14 residues long. CDR3 in DNA: TGTGCCAGCAGCTTGGCCAGGAAGAACACTGAAGCTTTCTTT. Encoded protein: CASSLARKNTEAFF. Looking up the rest from reference TRBV5-4 and TRBJ1-1 gives the full variable domain: ETGVTQSPTHLIKTRGQQVTLRCSSQSGHNTVSWYQQALGQGPQFIFQYYREEENGRGNFPPRFSGLQFPNYSSELNVNALELDDSALYLCASSLARKNTEAFFGQGTRLTVV.

The V gene is TRBV6-1, the J gene TRBJ2-7, with D possibly matching TRBD1 (6 bases). Germline V CDR1 and CDR2: MNHNS, SASEGT. V lost 9 bases, J lost 0 bases, and 15 bases lay in between. The CDR3 has 14 amino acids. CDR3 in DNA: TGTGCCAGTCACCGGGACACCAACTCCTACGAGCAGTACTTC. This encodes CASHRDTNSYEQYF.

The rearrangement uses TRBV29-1 and TRBJ2-3; 9 bases are shared with TRBD2. CDR3 length equals 14 residues. The V gene's germline CDR1 is SQVTM and CDR2 ANQGSEA. V shed 6 bases and J 2 bases; nucleotides not matched to a gene: 6. Here the CDR3 reads CSVGLAPTTDTQYF. CDR3 coding DNA: TGCAGCGTGGGACTAGCTCCTACCACAGATACGCAGTATTTT.

This chain joins TRBV15 and TRBJ2-5; 8 bases align to TRBD1. Germline V lookup: CDR1 LNHNV, CDR2 YYDKDF (reference sequence). This CDR3 comprises 15 residues. V lost 2 bases to trimming and J lost 3 bases; unmatched junction nucleotides: 5. The CDR3 here is CATSRRTGGKETQYF. DNA for the CDR3: TGTGCCACCAGCAGACGTACAGGGGGGAAAGAGACCCAGTACTTC.

The V call is TRBV6-1, the J call TRBJ1-2, with D perhaps TRBD1 (6 bases). V was clipped by 6 bases and J by 3 bases, with 14 bases between them. Germline CDR1 and CDR2: MNHNS and SASEGT. The CDR3 covers 14 residues. The CDR3 coding sequence is TGTGCCAGCAGAAGACAGGCCCTGGACTATGGCTACACCTTC. It is translated as CASRRQALDYGYTF.